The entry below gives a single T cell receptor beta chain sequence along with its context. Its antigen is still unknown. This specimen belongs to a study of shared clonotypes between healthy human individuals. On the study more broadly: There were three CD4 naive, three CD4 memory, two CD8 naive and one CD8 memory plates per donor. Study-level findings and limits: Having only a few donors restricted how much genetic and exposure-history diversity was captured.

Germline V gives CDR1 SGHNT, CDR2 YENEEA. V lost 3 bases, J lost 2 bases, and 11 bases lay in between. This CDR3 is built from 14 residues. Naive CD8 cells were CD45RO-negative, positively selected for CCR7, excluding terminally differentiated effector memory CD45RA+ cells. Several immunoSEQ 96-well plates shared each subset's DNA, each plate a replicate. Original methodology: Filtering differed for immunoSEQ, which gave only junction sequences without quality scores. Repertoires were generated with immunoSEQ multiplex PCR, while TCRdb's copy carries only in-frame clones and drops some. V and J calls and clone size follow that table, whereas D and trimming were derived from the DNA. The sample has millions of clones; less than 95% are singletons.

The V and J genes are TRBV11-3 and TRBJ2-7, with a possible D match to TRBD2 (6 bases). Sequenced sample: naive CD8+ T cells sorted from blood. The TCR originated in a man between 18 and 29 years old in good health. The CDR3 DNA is TGTGCCAGCAGCTTCCCGGGACTTCCCTACGAGCAGTACTTC. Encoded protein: CASSFPGLPYEQYF.